This record covers a single T cell receptor beta chain. Antigen: not known. The record originates from a study of T cell repertoires in cytomegalovirus infection. Whole-study findings and limits: CMV-specific TCR beta clonotypes restricted by HLA-C dominated the ex vivo response. Summed public TCR beta family frequency identified CMV carriers bearing the relevant HLA.

TCRdb itself ran the reads through MiXCR, one entry per CDR3 protein. The table lists 740,000 or so distinct CDR3 sequences, under 40% of them singletons. This clonotype was obtained from a human donor in good health (CMV status not recorded). Some clones in this sample may be carry-over from other donors' samples. Source material: PBMCs.

The CDR3 DNA reads TGTGCCAGCAGTGAATACAACCTTGCTTTCTTT. As protein: CASSEYNLAFF. The chain couples TRBV6-1 to TRBJ1-1; D is unresolved. Germline CDR1 and CDR2: MNHNS and SASEGT. This CDR3 spans 11 amino acids. V was trimmed by 2 bases and J by 11 bases, leaving 9 bases between them.